This TCR beta chain was captured in a study of cytomegalovirus exposure and HLA in healthy donors. The study's findings and limits: Judged likely to be a sequencing artifact was a cluster of highly shared sequence variants. The listing of about 150 TCR beta chains classed them as cytomegalovirus-associated.

Primers for the PCR totalled 60 Vbeta and 13 Jbeta. Clones were read by immunoSEQ multiplex PCR, and TCRdb kept only the in-frame ones, dropping some. The table lists around 220,000 clones, 60% to 85% of them singletons. The CDR3 has 15 residues. The V gene's germline CDR1 is SGHAT and CDR2 FQNNGV. With 1 base removed from V and 7 bases from J, the gap between germline ends came to 11 bases. A single count supports this clone. The antigen is unknown. This sequence originates from a man in his forties in good health and CMV-seronegative. The chain uses TRBV11-2 and TRBJ1-6; D not certain. The sample comprised PBMCs. The chain's CDR3 is CASSLVPGNNSPLHF. DNA for the CDR3: TGTGCCAGCAGCTTAGTTCCGGGAAACAATTCACCCCTCCACTTT.